The clone carrying this T cell receptor (beta chain) was observed a single time. Some clones are missing from TCRdb's copy, which holds only in-frame ones; the method was immunoSEQ multiplex PCR. The sample consists of about 47,000 clones, 65% to 85% of them appearing once. This sample is part of a study of blood T cell repertoires in COVID-19. CDR1 MDHEN and CDR2 SYDVKM come from the germline V gene. This CDR3 contains 13 residues. V gave up 7 bases and J gave up 5 bases, with 14 bases separating them. The specimen was peripheral blood. This TCR came from a man in his forties or fifties with acute or convalescent COVID-19. This rearrangement joins TRBV28 to TRBJ1-2, with D possibly being TRBD1 (5 bases). The CDR3 DNA is TGTGCCAGCACCCAGGGTGATGGGTATGGCTACACCTTC. Its protein product is CASTQGDGYGYTF.